The 30 T cell receptor beta chains in this list originate from one sample, sequenced in a study of T cells after somatic rescue of genetic block. Method: immunoSEQ multiplex PCR; TCRdb's copy keeps in-frame clones and lacks some. The repertoire holds over 10,000 clones, with 60% to 75% as singletons. The sequenced sample consisted of peripheral blood mononuclear cells (PBMCs). The receptor source for this set is a boy aged 10-17 years.

This chain uses TRBV19 with TRBJ2-4; weak D call: TRBD1 (6 bases). CDR1 is LNHDA, CDR2 SQIVND, per germline (reference sequence). This CDR3 has 16 amino acids. Trimming removed 2 bases at V and 1 base at J, with 12 bases between. The CDR3 DNA sequence: TGTGCCAGTAGTATACCAGGGACAACGGCCAAAAACATTCAGTACTTC. Protein: CASSIPGTTAKNIQYF. Filled out from reference TRBV19 and TRBJ2-4, the complete variable domain reads DGGITQSPKYLFRKEGQNVTLSCEQNLNHDAMYWYRQDPGQGLRLIYYSQIVNDFQKGDIAEGYSVSREKKESFPLTVTSAQKNPTAFYLCASSIPGTTAKNIQYFGAGTRLSVL.

The genes are TRBV7-9 and TRBJ2-7; 10 bases line up with TRBD1. Germline CDR1 SEHNR, CDR2 FQNEAQ (reference sequence). V was pared by 1 base and J by 6 bases, with 15 bases of the junction left unmatched. The CDR3 runs to 18 residues. The CDR3: CASSLEFLVGQGFAEQYF. The CDR3, as DNA: TGTGCCAGCAGCTTAGAATTTTTAGTGGGACAGGGGTTTGCCGAGCAGTACTTC.

Turning to this clone: A junction boundary mismatches the germline segment, possibly from a read error. The chain couples TRBV27 to TRBJ2-3; D tentatively fits TRBD1 or TRBD2 (5 bases each). The CDR3 contains 14 residues. CDR1 and CDR2 from the germline V gene are MNHEY and SMNVEV (reference sequence). This CDR3 reads CASSLSRLGVPILF. For the CDR3, the DNA is TGTGCCAGCAGTTTATCCCGTTTGGGGGTCCCCATTCTTTTT.

In this sample, this clone turned up once. The rearrangement uses TRBV10-3 and TRBJ2-3; D is perhaps TRBD1 (6 bases). The germline V gene has CDR1 ENHRY and CDR2 SYGVKD. There are 13 residues in the CDR3. V lost 8 bases and J lost 4, with 13 bases in between. CDR3 loop: CAIGSQGSDTQYF. In DNA, the CDR3 is TGTGCCATCGGGTCACAGGGTTCAGATACGCAGTATTTT.

V gene TRBV6-1 combines with J gene TRBJ1-2; D unclear. Germline values: CDR1 MNHNS, CDR2 SASEGT. The V and J ends lost 4 bases and 9 bases respectively, with 9 bases between them. The length of the CDR3 is 11 residues. The CDR3 bases are TGTGCCAGCAGTGTATCCAGGAGCTACACCTTC. Protein: CASSVSRSYTF.

The genes are TRBV5-1 and TRBJ2-1; TRBD2 aligns across 9 bases. Germline assignment: CDR1 SGHRS and CDR2 YFSETQ. J lost 1 base, V lost 4 bases, and 12 bases had no gene match. This CDR3 is built from 18 residues. The CDR3 sequence is CASSVYRETSGSYNEQFF. In DNA form, the CDR3 reads TGCGCCAGCAGCGTGTACAGAGAGACTAGCGGTTCCTACAATGAGCAGTTCTTC.

This sequence joins TRBV11-2 and TRBJ2-3; TRBD2 matches at 11 bases. This CDR3 has 14 residues. Germline V gives CDR1 SGHAT, CDR2 FQNNGV. Trimming took 4 bases from V and 11 from J; bases not matched to a gene: 8. The CDR3 bases are TGTGCCAGCAGCTCCGGGACTAGCGGAAGAAGGCAGTATTTT. As protein: CASSSGTSGRRQYF.

The V call is TRBV2, the J call TRBJ2-5, with 7 bases lining up with TRBD1. This CDR3 has 17 amino acids. Germline trimming cut 2 bases from V and 5 bases from J; bases unmatched to any gene: 14. Germline V gives CDR1 SNHLY, CDR2 FYNNEI. CDR3: CASSEHNYRGAGETQYF. The CDR3 region has the DNA TGTGCCAGCAGTGAACATAACTACAGGGGCGCCGGGGAGACCCAGTACTTC.

The table lists this clone with a few counts. V and J are TRBV2 and TRBJ1-1; 9 bases align to TRBD1. The length of the CDR3 is 15 residues. V was pared by 6 bases and J by 3 bases, with 8 bases of the junction left unmatched. Looked up from germline, CDR1 is SNHLY and CDR2 is FYNNEI. This CDR3 is CASRNRDREDTEAFF. Written as DNA, the CDR3 is TGTGCCAGCAGGAACCGGGACAGGGAGGACACTGAAGCTTTCTTT.

This CDR3 reads CSAGVPGQGRYEQYF. Here the CDR3 DNA reads TGCAGCGCTGGAGTCCCGGGACAGGGTCGCTACGAGCAGTACTTC. V gene TRBV29-1 combines with J gene TRBJ2-7; TRBD1 matches 9 bases. This CDR3 has 15 amino acids. The V gene end was trimmed by 7 bases and the J gene end by 3 bases; junction bases not matched to a gene: 13. Germline V gene lookup returns CDR1 SQVTM and CDR2 ANQGSEA.

The chain carries TRBV5-1 and TRBJ2-5, with TRBD2 matching 7 bases. The V gene end was trimmed by 1 base and the J gene end by 3 bases; junction bases not matched to a gene: 6. Germline assignment: CDR1 SGHRS and CDR2 YFSETQ. The CDR3 covers 15 residues. CDR3 sequence: CASSLISSGEETQYF. Written as DNA, the CDR3 is TGCGCCAGCAGCTTGATCTCTAGCGGAGAAGAGACCCAGTACTTC.

CDR3 protein: CASSLEVARYTEAFF. CDR3 DNA: TGTGCCAGCAGCTTGGAAGTAGCCAGGTACACTGAAGCTTTCTTT. This sequence joins TRBV5-5 and TRBJ1-1; D ambiguous. Germline V gene lookup returns CDR1 SGHKS and CDR2 YYEKEE (reference sequence). The CDR3 extends over 15 amino acids. Between the trimmed V and J ends, which lost 0 bases and 3 bases, there was a span of 12 bases.

This clone was seen once. This chain connects TRBV7-2 to TRBJ2-1; D is possibly TRBD2 (5 bases). The germline gives CDR1 SGHTA, CDR2 FQGNSA. This CDR3 is built from 16 residues. Trimming stripped 0 bases from V and 3 bases from J, with 12 bases between. The DNA of the CDR3 is TGTGCCAGCAGCTTAGCGGTGATAGCGTACTACAATGAGCAGTTCTTC. Translation gives CASSLAVIAYYNEQFF.

This chain uses TRBV28 with TRBJ2-1; the D gene is possibly TRBD2 (6 bases). Germline-derived CDR1 and CDR2 are MDHEN and SYDVKM. Trimming stripped 3 bases from V and 0 bases from J, with 9 bases between. This CDR3 has 15 amino acids. The CDR3 nucleotides read TGTGCCAGCAGTTTGGACTACAGCTCCTACAATGAGCAGTTCTTC. Translating gives CASSLDYSSYNEQFF.

This clone was seen a single time. The chain is built from TRBV6-5 and TRBJ2-7; D is possibly TRBD1 (6 bases). The germline V gene has CDR1 MNHEY and CDR2 SVGAGI. V lost 6 bases, J lost 1 base, and 10 bases lay in between. This CDR3 has 13 residues. For the CDR3, the DNA is TGTGCCAGCAGGCGGACAGCTTCCTACGAGCAGTACTTC. It is translated as CASRRTASYEQYF.

V and J are TRBV27 and TRBJ1-5; 7 bases fit TRBD1. Germline V gene data show CDR1 as MNHEY and CDR2 as SMNVEV (reference sequence). This CDR3 comprises 16 residues. The junction had 10 bases not matched to a gene; V was cut back by 2 bases and J by 6 bases. The CDR3 protein is CASSLMGRGSAQPQHF. As DNA, the CDR3 is TGTGCCAGCAGTTTAATGGGCAGGGGGTCGGCTCAGCCCCAGCATTTT.

The V and J genes are TRBV5-1 and TRBJ2-5; 10 bases match TRBD1. The CDR3 is made up of 15 amino acids. Per germline, CDR1 SGHRS and CDR2 YFSETQ. V shed 4 bases, J shed 4 bases, and the junction held 7 bases outside the gene matches. CDR3 bases: TGCGCCAGCAGCACCCAGACAGGGGGCGGAGAGACCCAGTACTTC. The encoded protein is CASSTQTGGGETQYF. The full variable domain, with the rest looked up from reference TRBV5-1 and TRBJ2-5, is KAGVTQTPRYLIKTRGQQVTLSCSPISGHRSVSWYQQTPGQGLQFLFEYFSETQRNKGNFPGRFSGRQFSNSRSEMNVSTLELGDSALYLCASSTQTGGGETQYFGPGTRLLVL.

CDR3 in amino acids: CASSEGQGWGLANEKLFF. The DNA of the CDR3 is TGCGCCAGCAGCGAGGGACAGGGGTGGGGACTGGCTAATGAAAAACTGTTTTTT. This chain connects TRBV5-1 to TRBJ1-4, with 10 bases matching TRBD1. With V trimmed by 4 bases and J by 3 bases, 12 bases remained unmatched. The CDR3 loop spans 18 amino acids. Germline lookup yields CDR1 SGHRS and CDR2 YFSETQ.

By sample share, this clone is medium-sized (0.01 to 0.1%). The chain couples TRBV7-9 to TRBJ2-5, with no clear D. Germline-derived CDR1 and CDR2 are SEHNR and FQNEAQ (reference sequence). This CDR3 is 11 amino acids long. With 6 bases removed from V and 5 bases from J, the gap between germline ends came to 7 bases. For the CDR3, the DNA is TGTGCCAGCAGTCCACGGGAGACCCAGTACTTC. This gives the protein CASSPRETQYF.

The CDR3 sequence is CASSQQGRGTQYF. As DNA, the CDR3 is TGCGCCAGCAGCCAGCAGGGCAGGGGGACCCAGTACTTC. The rearrangement joins TRBV4-1 to TRBJ2-5; D possibly corresponds to TRBD1 (6 bases). The CDR3 loop spans 13 amino acids. In germline, CDR1 is MGHRA, CDR2 YSYEKL. V was trimmed by 3 bases and J by 7 bases, leaving 12 bases between them.

This clone was detected only a few times. V and J are TRBV5-1 and TRBJ1-1; D call uncertain. The V gene lost 4 bases and the J gene lost 8 bases, with 12 bases spanning the gap. This CDR3 region has 12 residues. Germline V lookup: CDR1 SGHRS, CDR2 YFSETQ. The CDR3: CASSTDLTEAFF. For the CDR3, the DNA is TGCGCCAGCAGCACGGATCTTACCGAAGCTTTCTTT.

This clone was found a few times. J is TRBJ2-3 and V is TRBV6-5; TRBD1 agrees at 9 bases. V lost 6 bases and J lost 2; bases outside the gene matches: 6. Germline CDR1 MNHEY, CDR2 SVGAGI. CDR3 length: 15 residues. CDR3 residues: CASSQGQGTTDTQYF. The CDR3 region has the DNA TGTGCCAGCAGCCAAGGACAGGGGACCACAGATACGCAGTATTTT.

The CDR3 DNA reads as TGTGCCAGCAGTTTATGGACAGCTTCCTACAATGAGCAGTTCTTC. This translates into CASSLWTASYNEQFF. The chain recombines TRBV28 with TRBJ2-1; possibly TRBD1 for D (5 bases). This CDR3 region has 15 residues. Germline V gene sequence: CDR1 MDHEN, CDR2 SYDVKM. The V end was cut by 0 bases, the J end by 1 base, with 7 bases between. The whole variable domain, remainder taken from reference TRBV28 and TRBJ2-1, is DVKVTQSSRYLVKRTGEKVFLECVQDMDHENMFWYRQDPGLGLRLIYFSYDVKMKEKGDIPEGYSVSREKKERFSLILESASTNQTSMYLCASSLWTASYNEQFFGPGTRLTVL.

The gene calls are TRBV7-3 and TRBJ2-7; D is unresolved. CDR1 SGHTA and CDR2 FQGTGA come from the germline V gene. Trimming took off 5 bases at V and 2 bases at J, with 13 bases between the two ends. The CDR3 covers 14 residues. The CDR3 sequence: CASSKGGSPYEQYF. In DNA, the CDR3 is TGTGCCAGCAGCAAAGGTGGTTCCCCCTACGAGCAGTACTTC.

This clone appeared once. The CDR3 loop is CASTTSGGRETQYF. DNA for the CDR3: TGTGCCTCTACTACTAGCGGGGGGCGAGAGACCCAGTACTTC. The gene calls are TRBV10-3 and TRBJ2-5; 12 bases agree with TRBD2. The CDR3 is 14 amino acids. The V segment lost 11 bases and the J segment 4 bases; nucleotides outside the gene matches: 8. Germline V gene data show CDR1 as ENHRY and CDR2 as SYGVKD.

The chain joins TRBV4-1 to TRBJ2-7; 9 bases align to TRBD2. V gave up 1 base and J gave up 3 bases; unmatched junction bases: 7. This CDR3 has 16 amino acids. Germline V lookup: CDR1 MGHRA, CDR2 YSYEKL. The CDR3, as DNA: TGCGCCAGCAGCCAAGGGGCGGGAGGGCAACACTACGAGCAGTACTTC. Amino acids: CASSQGAGGQHYEQYF.

Only one count was recorded for this clone. CDR3 DNA: TGTGCCAGCAGCATTAGGACTTTCAGGGATGAGCAGTTCTTC. This sequence encodes CASSIRTFRDEQFF. The chain has TRBV11-2 and TRBJ2-1; D might be TRBD1 or TRBD2, each matching 5 bases. The CDR3 totals 14 residues. Germline-derived CDR1 and CDR2 are SGHAT and FQNNGV. Trimming removed 5 bases from V and 8 bases from J, with 16 bases in between.

V usage is TRBV5-1 and J usage is TRBJ1-1, with D perhaps TRBD1 (6 bases). There are 16 residues in the CDR3. Trimming took 2 bases from V and 12 from J, leaving 26 bases between them. Germline-derived CDR1 and CDR2 are SGHRS and YFSETQ. In nucleotides, the CDR3 is TGCGCCAGCAGCTTTTTACAGGGAATTCTTACCGAAGAAACTTTCTTT. Translation: CASSFLQGILTEETFF. Using reference TRBV5-1 and TRBJ1-1 for the parts outside the CDR3, the full variable domain is KAGVTQTPRYLIKTRGQQVTLSCSPISGHRSVSWYQQTPGQGLQFLFEYFSETQRNKGNFPGRFSGRQFSNSRSEMNVSTLELGDSALYLCASSFLQGILTEETFFGQGTRLTVV.

V gene TRBV21-1 combines with J gene TRBJ2-5; the listed D gene, TRBD1, was not tested against the DNA. TRBV21-1 is annotated as a pseudogene. This CDR3 is 19 amino acids long. The CDR3 nucleotides are TGTGCCAGCAGCAATCTCACTCTCCCGGGACAGGGGGTTCCAGAGACCCAGTACTTC. Protein: CASSNLTLPGQGVPETQYF.

The rearrangement joins TRBV18 to TRBJ2-3; D ambiguous. The CDR3 extends over 16 amino acids. Between the trimmed V and J ends, which lost 1 base and 1 base, there was a span of 12 bases. CDR1 is KGHSH, CDR2 LQKENI, per germline. The CDR3: CASSPRGVQGTDTQYF. In nucleotides, the CDR3 is TGTGCCAGCTCACCACGGGGTGTCCAGGGCACAGATACGCAGTATTTT.